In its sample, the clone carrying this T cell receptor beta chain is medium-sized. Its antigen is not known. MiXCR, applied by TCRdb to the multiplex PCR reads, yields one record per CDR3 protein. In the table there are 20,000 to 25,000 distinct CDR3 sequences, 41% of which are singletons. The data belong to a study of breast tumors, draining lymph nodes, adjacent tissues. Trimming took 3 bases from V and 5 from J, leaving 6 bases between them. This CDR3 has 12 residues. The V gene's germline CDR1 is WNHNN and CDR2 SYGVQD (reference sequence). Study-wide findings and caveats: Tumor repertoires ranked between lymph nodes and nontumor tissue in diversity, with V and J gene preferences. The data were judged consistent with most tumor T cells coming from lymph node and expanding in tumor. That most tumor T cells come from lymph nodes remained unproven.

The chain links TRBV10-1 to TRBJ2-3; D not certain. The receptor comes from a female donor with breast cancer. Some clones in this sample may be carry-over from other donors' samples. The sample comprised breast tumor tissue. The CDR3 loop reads CASSERQDTQYF. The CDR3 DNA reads TGCGCCAGCAGTGAACGACAAGATACGCAGTATTTT.